Shown below are 10 T cell receptor beta chains from a single sample sequenced in a study of spatial heterogeneity in lung cancer. Study-wide results and limits: Counts that tracked tumor mutation counts were those of expanded intratumoral alpha and beta TCRs.

Time point denoted: sample taken at primary tumor resection. Each CDR3 protein is one row after TCRdb ran MiXCR on the 5' RACE reads. The profile shows some 990 distinct CDR3 sequences, about a third of them singletons. These receptors lack a known antigen. The material sequenced was lung tumor tissue, taken at surgery. The receptor set was obtained from a male donor with early-stage non-small cell lung cancer.

The genes are TRBV30 and TRBJ1-1; D call uncertain. The CDR3 loop spans 13 amino acids. V dropped 2 bases and J dropped 1 base, with 8 bases sitting between them. Germline V gene sequence: CDR1 GTSNPN, CDR2 SVGIG (reference sequence). The CDR3 region is CAWSSGENTEAFF. The CDR3 nucleotides read TGTGCCTGGAGTAGCGGCGAGAACACTGAAGCTTTCTTT.

In its sample, this clonotype ranks as medium-sized (0.01 to 0.1%). The chain joins TRBV7-9 to TRBJ1-6; a possible D gene is TRBD1 (5 bases). The ends were cut back, 4 bases at V and 7 bases at J, with 8 bases in the middle. The CDR3 sequence is 13 residues long. Germline V gene lookup returns CDR1 SEHNR and CDR2 FQNEAQ (reference sequence). The chain's CDR3 is CASSWGGNSPLHF. CDR3 nucleotide sequence: TGTGCCAGCAGCTGGGGGGGAAATTCACCCCTCCACTTT.

This clonotype is labeled medium-sized. The chain is built from TRBV28 and TRBJ1-2; 10 bases agree with TRBD1. The CDR3 has 14 amino acids. Germline V gene sequence: CDR1 MDHEN, CDR2 SYDVKM. The V and J ends lost 3 bases and 3 bases, in that order; junction bases with no gene match: 1. The CDR3 spells CASSLGTGDYGYTF. CDR3 bases: TGTGCCAGCAGTTTGGGGACAGGGGACTATGGCTACACCTTC.

By its share, this clonotype is large. The genes are TRBV29-1 and TRBJ2-7, with 7 positions matching TRBD2. V gave up 2 bases and J gave up 2 bases; unmatched junction bases: 6. The CDR3 has 14 amino acids. Germline V gene data show CDR1 as SQVTM and CDR2 as ANQGSEA. The CDR3 sequence: CSVERSSGTYEQYF. The CDR3 DNA reads TGCAGCGTTGAAAGGTCTAGCGGCACCTACGAGCAGTACTTC.

This clonotype qualifies as medium-sized (0.01 to 0.1%). This chain joins TRBV2 and TRBJ1-1; 8 nucleotides match TRBD1. Trimming removed 6 bases from V and 3 bases from J; junction bases left unmatched: 6. The CDR3 has 14 amino acids. Germline-derived CDR1 and CDR2 are SNHLY and FYNNEI. DNA of the CDR3: TGTGCCAGCAGAAAACAGGGGGAACACACTGAAGCTTTCTTT. Its translation: CASRKQGEHTEAFF. The entire variable domain, with the rest obtained from reference TRBV2 and TRBJ1-1, is as follows: EPEVTQTPSHQVTQMGQEVILRCVPISNHLYFYWYRQILGQKVEFLVSFYNNEISEKSEIFDDQFSVERPDGSNFTLKIRSTKLEDSAMYFCASRKQGEHTEAFFGQGTRLTVV.

This clonotype has only one observation. V is TRBV5-4 and J is TRBJ2-3; no reliable D call. Germline V gene data show CDR1 as SGHNT and CDR2 as YYREEE (reference sequence). The V and J ends lost 3 bases and 2 bases respectively, with 16 bases between them. The CDR3 is 16 amino acids. CDR3 loop: CASSSNYESLTDTQYF. DNA of the CDR3: TGTGCCAGCAGCTCCAATTACGAGAGTCTCACAGATACGCAGTATTTT.

This clonotype is labeled as large. This CDR3 reads CASSLELAGLQYF. CDR3 coding DNA: TGTGCCAGCAGCTTAGAGCTAGCGGGGTTGCAATACTTC. The rearrangement uses TRBV7-2 and TRBJ2-7, with 9 nucleotides matching TRBD2. CDR1 is SGHTA and CDR2 is FQGNSA in the germline V gene. The CDR3 consists of 13 residues. The V and J ends lost 1 base and 13 bases, in that order; junction bases with no gene match: 8.

This clonotype is deemed medium-sized. This chain links TRBV6-5 with TRBJ1-1; D possibly corresponds to TRBD1 (5 bases). This CDR3 region has 15 residues. From germline, CDR1 is MNHEY and CDR2 SVGAGI. V was trimmed by 0 bases and J by 10 bases, leaving 18 bases between them. The CDR3 here is CASSYSVPWDQGAFF. In DNA, the CDR3 is TGTGCCAGCAGTTACTCGGTTCCTTGGGACCAAGGAGCTTTCTTT.

Of note for this clonotype: A much more abundant neighbour one base away suggests this may be a read error. The V gene is TRBV10-3, the J gene TRBJ2-2, with D possibly matching TRBD2 (5 bases). V lost 7 bases and J lost 3, with 9 bases in between. Germline V gene data show CDR1 as ENHRY and CDR2 as SYGVKD. The CDR3 has 13 residues. The CDR3 protein is CAITRAYTGELFF. The CDR3 DNA follows: TGTGCCATCACGAGGGCGTACACCGGGGAGCTGTTTTTT.

This clonotype has more than one count but fewer than ten. The rearrangement uses TRBV3-1 and TRBJ1-6; 7 bases are shared with TRBD1. The CDR3 has 14 amino acids. Trimming at V came to 4 bases and at J to 8 bases, leaving 5 bases not matched to a gene. The germline V gene has CDR1 LGHDT and CDR2 YNNKEL (reference sequence). As DNA, the CDR3 is TGTGCCAGCAGCCTGACAGGGACGGATTCACCCCTCCACTTT. It is translated as CASSLTGTDSPLHF.